The 18 T cell receptor beta chains below come from one sample, sequenced in a study of blood T cell repertoires in COVID-19. Clones were sequenced by immunoSEQ multiplex PCR, and TCRdb holds only the in-frame ones, with some missing. The profile covers more than 140,000 clones, with around 84% appearing a single time and roughly 8.7% taken by the ten largest. The sequenced sample was peripheral blood. Source of these receptors: a woman aged 55-70 years with acute or convalescent COVID-19.

The chain has TRBV10-3 and TRBJ1-2; D unresolved. This CDR3 spans 13 amino acids. Germline assignment: CDR1 ENHRY and CDR2 SYGVKD. Trimming left V 0 bases short and J 7 bases short, with 9 bases between. CDR3 region: CAISESSEGGYTF. CDR3 DNA: TGTGCCATCAGTGAGTCAAGTGAGGGTGGCTACACCTTC.

This clone came up a few times. The rearrangement links TRBV28 to TRBJ2-4; TRBD1 aligns across 10 bases. The length of the CDR3 is 15 residues. Unmatched junction bases numbered 10, after V lost 6 bases and J lost 8 bases. Germline V CDR1 and CDR2: MDHEN, SYDVKM. CDR3 coding DNA: TGTGCCAGCAGAACGGGACAGGGGTCCTGGGACATTCAGTACTTC. This encodes CASRTGQGSWDIQYF.

This clone appeared a few times. V gene TRBV28 combines with J gene TRBJ2-7; 7 nucleotides align to TRBD2. The ends lost 3 bases at V and 6 bases at J; junction bases unmatched: 2. The V gene's germline CDR1 is MDHEN and CDR2 SYDVKM. The CDR3 totals 12 residues. The CDR3 sequence: CASSFGGGEQYF. CDR3 nucleotides: TGTGCCAGCAGTTTTGGCGGGGGCGAGCAGTACTTC.

The genes are TRBV5-1 and TRBJ1-4; a possible D gene is TRBD1 (5 bases). Germline V gives CDR1 SGHRS, CDR2 YFSETQ. V gave up 5 bases and J gave up 5 bases, with 16 bases separating them. The CDR3 consists of 15 residues. In DNA, the CDR3 is TGCGCCAGCAGTTATCAGGGTCTGGGGAATGAAAAACTGTTTTTT. It yields the protein CASSYQGLGNEKLFF.

This chain joins TRBV9 and TRBJ2-1; TRBD2 matches at 8 bases. Germline V CDR1 and CDR2: SGDLS, YYNGEE. The CDR3 consists of 14 residues. V was clipped by 0 bases and J by 5 bases; unmatched bases: 1. DNA for the CDR3: TGTGCCAGCAGCGTAGCCGGGGGGGACAATGAGCAGTTCTTC. It yields the protein CASSVAGGDNEQFF.

V and J are TRBV11-3 and TRBJ2-3, with 9 bases matching TRBD1. Germline CDR1 reads SGHNT; CDR2 reads YENEEA. The CDR3 consists of 16 residues. Trimming took 3 bases from V and 3 from J; bases not matched to a gene: 7. The CDR3 sequence is CASSFFGTGLTDTQYF. Written as DNA, the CDR3 is TGTGCCAGCAGCTTCTTCGGGACAGGGCTAACAGATACGCAGTATTTT.

The CDR3 protein is CASSLDRNNEQFF. CDR3 coding DNA: TGCGCCAGCAGCTTGGACAGAAACAATGAGCAGTTCTTC. The chain employs TRBV5-1 and TRBJ2-1; D is uncertain. Germline assignment: CDR1 SGHRS and CDR2 YFSETQ. This CDR3 has 13 residues. With 0 bases removed from V and 5 bases from J, the gap between germline ends came to 6 bases.

About this clone itself: The germline gene is not matched at one end of the junction; a read error may be the cause. The same CDR3 can be traced to other DNA sequences in this sample. The V call is TRBV29-1, the J call TRBJ1-4; D is perhaps TRBD1 (6 bases). This CDR3 is built from 15 residues. Germline V gene lookup returns CDR1 SQVTM and CDR2 ANQGSEA. In DNA form, the CDR3 reads TGTAGCGCTTACACACCGGGACACTCTAATGAAAAACTGTTTTTT. This codes for CSAYTPGHSNEKLFF. Drawing the rest from reference TRBV29-1 and TRBJ1-4, the complete variable domain is SAVISQKPSRDICQRGTSLTIQCQVDSQVTMMFWYRQQPGQSLTLIATANQGSEATYESGFVIDKFPISRPNLTFSTLTVSNMSPEDSSIYLCSAYTPGHSNEKLFFGSGTQLSVL.

This clone appeared a single time. The V call is TRBV5-1, the J call TRBJ1-2; 7 bases align to TRBD1. Germline lookup yields CDR1 SGHRS and CDR2 YFSETQ. V dropped 3 bases and J dropped 5; count of bases not matched to a gene: 1. CDR3 size: 12 residues. CDR3 residues: CASSSGGYGYTF. DNA of the CDR3: TGCGCCAGCAGCTCAGGGGGTTATGGCTACACCTTC.

The chain joins TRBV4-2 to TRBJ2-5; 11 bases are shared with TRBD1. CDR1 LGHNA and CDR2 YNFKEQ come from the germline V gene. The length of the CDR3 is 18 residues. The V segment lost 0 bases and the J segment 5 bases; nucleotides outside the gene matches: 11. The CDR3 region has the DNA TGTGCCAGCAGCCAAGAGAGGGACAGGGGGGATTACAGCGAGACCCAGTACTTC. This gives the protein CASSQERDRGDYSETQYF.

This chain uses TRBV6-5 with TRBJ1-4, with D uncertain. CDR1 is MNHEY, CDR2 SVGAGI, per germline. The CDR3 loop spans 14 amino acids. Between the trimmed V and J ends, which lost 10 bases and 8 bases, there was a span of 20 bases. The chain's CDR3 is CATQFPGQWEKLFF. The DNA of the CDR3 is TGTGCCACCCAATTTCCGGGTCAGTGGGAAAAACTGTTTTTT.

The chain couples TRBV5-1 to TRBJ1-6; TRBD1 agrees at 8 bases. The germline V gene encodes CDR1 SGHRS and CDR2 YFSETQ. This CDR3 is built from 15 residues. V gave up 4 bases and J gave up 10 bases; unmatched junction bases: 10. CDR3: CASSGGQDYGSPLHF. CDR3 sequence (DNA): TGCGCCAGCAGCGGGGGACAGGACTATGGATCACCCCTCCACTTT.

The gene calls are TRBV6-5 and TRBJ2-7, with 9 bases aligning to TRBD1. Germline lookup yields CDR1 MNHEY and CDR2 SVGAGI. This CDR3 spans 13 amino acids. J lost 0 bases, V lost 10 bases, and 4 bases had no gene match. As DNA, the CDR3 is TGTGCCACAGTGGGACAGGGCTCCTACGAGCAGTACTTC. It codes for CATVGQGSYEQYF.

The chain employs TRBV7-9 and TRBJ2-7; possibly TRBD2 for D (5 bases). From germline, CDR1 is SEHNR and CDR2 FQNEAQ (reference sequence). The CDR3 contains 13 residues. V was cut by 4 bases and J by 2 bases, with 9 bases left in between. The CDR3 is CASSSGRAYEQYF. The DNA for the CDR3 is TGTGCCAGCAGCTCTGGGCGGGCCTACGAGCAGTACTTC.

The chain employs TRBV11-2 and TRBJ2-7; weak D call: TRBD2 (7 bases). This CDR3 spans 15 amino acids. V gave up 5 bases and J gave up 1 base, with 15 bases separating them. Germline lookup yields CDR1 SGHAT and CDR2 FQNNGV. DNA of the CDR3: TGTGCCAGCAGCCCCTGGGGGGGGGCATCCTACGAGCAGTACTTC. It translates to CASSPWGGASYEQYF.

This chain connects TRBV10-2 to TRBJ1-5; D may be TRBD1 (5 bases). The length of the CDR3 is 12 residues. The V end lost 7 bases, the J end lost 7 bases, and 11 bases lay between the germline ends. The germline CDR1 and CDR2 sequences are WSHSY and SAAADI. In DNA, the CDR3 is TGCGCCAGCACTAGGAGGGGCCAGCCCCAGCATTTT. This codes for CASTRRGQPQHF.

The chain is built from TRBV5-1 and TRBJ2-7, with TRBD1 matching 10 bases. The CDR3 runs 14 residues. Germline V gene data show CDR1 as SGHRS and CDR2 as YFSETQ. Trimming cost V 2 bases and J 6 bases; bases outside gene matches: 5. The CDR3, as DNA: TGCGCCAGCAGCTTCTGGGACAGGGGCGTCGAGCAGTACTTC. Translated, it gives CASSFWDRGVEQYF.

V gene TRBV27 combines with J gene TRBJ2-5, with 8 bases identical to TRBD2. V lost 5 bases, J lost 3 bases, and 8 bases stayed unmatched. CDR1 and CDR2 from the germline V gene are MNHEY and SMNVEV (reference sequence). CDR3 size: 15 residues. CDR3 sequence reads: CASSPGTRSEETQYF. For the CDR3, the DNA is TGTGCCAGCAGTCCCGGGACTAGATCGGAAGAGACCCAGTACTTC.